What follows is one TCR beta chain and its context. Its antigen is currently unknown. This entry belongs to a study of cytomegalovirus exposure and HLA in healthy donors. Study observations and caveats: With high specificity and sensitivity, the classifier reportedly diagnosed cytomegalovirus status. A later analysis found first-cohort TCR clusters tended to co-occur in the 120 validation repertoires.

Libraries were prepared by immunoSEQ multiplex PCR; TCRdb keeps only in-frame clonotypes and omits some of them. The sample consists of some 75,000 clones, approximately 96% of them appearing once. The CDR3 extends over 14 amino acids. CDR1 is LNHDA, CDR2 SQIVND, per germline (reference sequence). Trimming pared 5 bases from V and 4 bases from J, leaving 14 bases between. This chain uses TRBV19 with TRBJ1-2; D is uncertain. The TCR originated in a woman aged 18-29 years in good health and CMV-seronegative. Sequencing was done on a sample of PBMCs. Here the CDR3 reads CASSSEGRAYGYTF. In nucleotides, the CDR3 is TGTGCCAGTAGTTCGGAGGGCCGGGCCTATGGCTACACCTTC.